This T cell receptor (beta chain) was sequenced for a study of CD8 T cells in ankylosing spondylitis. Study findings and constraints: Those disease-linked clones were CD8+; they were also relatively rare in peripheral blood. Seemingly distinctive of ankylosing spondylitis blood was a TCR beta motif formed by eight highly homologous variants. The clones that were linked to disease were reported to be significantly enriched in matched synovial fluid samples from ankylosing spondylitis patients.

TCRdb redid the calling of the 5' RACE reads with MiXCR, one entry per CDR3 protein. Of about 39,000 distinct CDR3 sequences in the sample, about 9.3% were seen once. Ten or more counts support this clonotype. Its target is unknown. Trimming left V 2 bases short and J 5 bases short, with 14 bases between. The CDR3 consists of 15 residues. The germline CDR1 and CDR2 sequences are SEHNR and FQNEAQ (reference sequence). The chain employs TRBV7-9 and TRBJ2-3; D remains unclear. This sequence originates from a male donor with ankylosing spondylitis or in good health (not recorded which). The sample was blood, either unsorted or a sorted T cell fraction (not recorded which). The CDR3 DNA reads as TGTGCCAGCAGCTTAACCGGCGAGACGATAGATACGCAGTATTTT. Translating it yields CASSLTGETIDTQYF. The variable domain in full, with the rest retrieved from reference TRBV7-9 and TRBJ2-3, is DTGVSQNPRHKITKRGQNVTFRCDPISEHNRLYWYRQTLGQGPEFLTYFQNEAQLEKSRLLSDRFSAERPKGSFSTLEIQRTEQGDSAMYLCASSLTGETIDTQYFGPGTRLTVL.